This TCR beta chain stems from a study of CD8 T cells in Susac syndrome (dated by TCRdb to about 2019). Some background on the complete study: Of the Susac syndrome patients who were sequenced, fewer than ten were in clinical remission while roughly 6 had clinically active disease. CD8+ T cell repertoire clonality was compared between about 12 healthy donors, some 14 Susac syndrome patients and about 15 multiple sclerosis patients. At the time of blood withdrawal, Susac syndrome patients were either therapy-naive, taking corticosteroids (with some also receiving IVIg), or on IVIg alone. The study used repertoire sequencing to test whether antigen drove CD8+ T cell activation and differentiation in Susac syndrome. The full study reports these points: Looking at Susac-specific public clones, the researchers identified approximately 15 in the total CD8+ repertoire and a few in the CD8+ TEMRA repertoire. The number of individuals in the TCR sequencing and HLA analysis was recognized as being relatively small. Susac syndrome CD8+ repertoires showed clonal expansion, highest in CD8+ TEMRA cells and greater in clinically active than remitting patients.

Inclusive of the bounding cysteine and phenylalanine, the CDR3 is 17 residues long. Only CDR3 DNA is held: 51 bases, read in frame from base 1. For this chain, trimming is 5 bases at the V end and 0 bases at the J end, and the number of junction bases without a gene match is 8. RNA was extracted with the RNeasy kit and about 0.5 to 1 ug was reverse transcribed using random hexamers. The immunoSEQ multiplex PCR assay, which covers 54 Vbeta and 13 Jbeta segments, was used to amplify TCR beta CDR3 regions. PCR amplification bias was corrected using a synthetic template baseline for primer optimization and computational correction. The authors' pipeline ran thus. Reads were assigned to V, D and J genes according to IMGT and analyzed in immunoSEQ Analyzer, with only productive sequences retained. Clonality was computed as one minus Shannon entropy normalized by log2 of the number of productive unique sequences. For each patient and control, public and private clones were evaluated within the 100 most prevalent clones. Susac-specific clones were defined as absent from healthy and MS cohorts, approximately 1,000 published viral clones and other ImmuneACCESS disease sequences. TCRdb reanalyzed the raw reads on its own, using fastp at Q25 for trimming and MiXCR for clone calling, and kept in-frame beta chains. Rows with one shared CDR3 protein collapse into an entry with the most common genes and DNA. The V and J calls come from TCRdb's annotation, not from the publication. For this sample there are under 110,000 distinct CDR3 sequences; approximately 94% appear just once. The leading ten clones occupy over 0.4% of the sample.

As concerns this clonotype: What antigen it recognizes has not been identified. Base qualities are missing; no much larger clone stands one base away.

Peripheral blood CD8+ and CD4+ T cells from healthy donors, Susac syndrome patients and multiple sclerosis patients were profiled using high-throughput TCR beta sequencing. The Susac syndrome patients fulfilled recently defined diagnostic criteria for definite or probable disease. CD8+ TEMRA cells were enriched by FACS, while bulk CD8+ and CD4+ T cells were purified by magnetic negative isolation. Blood was collected in EDTA tubes and processed within 24 hours, with PBMCs isolated through density gradient centrifugation. PBMCs destined for TCR sequencing were cryopreserved in liquid nitrogen and later thawed in a 37 °C water bath. A purity of at least 90% was achieved for sorted or isolated CD4+, CD8+ and CD8+ TEMRA cells.

This receptor was identified in a human donor with Susac syndrome. The specimen sequenced was CD8+ T cells from PBMCs. Rearrangement joined TRBV12-3 or TRBV12-4 to TRBJ2-3; TRBD1 fits 10 bases in the junction. The CDR3 amino acid sequence is: CASSTPDRGLSTDTQYF. The nucleotides read TGTGCCAGCAGTACCCCTGACAGGGGGCTGAGCACAGATACGCAGTATTTT.